This TCR beta chain was identified in a study of PD-1 blockade in classical Hodgkin lymphoma. The overall study: Nivolumab dosing for patients was 3 mg/kg, administered intravenously every 2 weeks. Overall study results and limits: The CD4+ diversity rise by C4D1 was clearest in complete responders. Factors driving the repertoire differences, possibly disease activity or prior therapy, remain undefined.

Trimming took 1 base from V and 10 from J, leaving 10 bases between them. Germline V CDR1 and CDR2: SGHAT, FQNNGV. The CDR3 covers 13 residues. Documented time point: cycle 4 day 1 (C4D1), after five to seven weeks of nivolumab. After autologous stem cell transplantation all patients relapsed, and prior brentuximab vedotin exposure differed between cohorts. As to this clone: The antigen remains unidentified.

Only in-frame clones appear in the TCRdb table, and some are missing; sequencing was by immunoSEQ multiplex PCR. The sample carries almost 95,000 clones, 83% recorded once. The V and J genes are TRBV11-2 and TRBJ1-4; D unclear. The sample here was peripheral blood mononuclear cells (PBMCs), taken before the fourth cycle of nivolumab. This sequence was found in a human donor with classical Hodgkin lymphoma. The CDR3 region is CASSLADRGKLFF. Here the CDR3 DNA reads TGTGCCAGCAGCTTAGCGGACCGTGGAAAACTGTTTTTT.